Listed here is a single TCR beta chain. The antigen remains undetermined. The ends lost 3 bases at V and 3 bases at J; junction bases unmatched: 4. Germline CDR1 is MGHRA and CDR2 is YSYEKL. This CDR3 is built from 15 residues. Extracted RNA was reverse transcribed into cDNA, the sequencing template. Clones were read by immunoSEQ multiplex PCR, and TCRdb kept only the in-frame ones, dropping some. Among 150,000 to 200,000 clones listed, around three fifths were seen once. These data are taken from a study of CD8+ T cells in alopecia areata. Study-wide context: Percent affected scalp area, the SALT score, rated treated patients' severity. Study-wide results and caveats: Among the top 100, expanded CD8+ clones were significantly decreased by tofacitinib, as was scalp clonality. Many expanded lesional clones persisted during tofacitinib (in both scalp and blood).

Noted treatment: oral pan-JAK inhibitor, 5-10 mg twice daily. Sequenced material: CD4+ T cells sorted from blood, taken at week 24, from a patient treated with tofacitinib. This sequence was found in a human donor with alopecia areata. This chain links TRBV4-1 with TRBJ1-1; 10 bases are shared with TRBD1. The CDR3 nucleotides read TGCGCCAGCAGCCACCCTGGACAGGGGGACACTGAAGCTTTCTTT. It encodes CASSHPGQGDTEAFF.